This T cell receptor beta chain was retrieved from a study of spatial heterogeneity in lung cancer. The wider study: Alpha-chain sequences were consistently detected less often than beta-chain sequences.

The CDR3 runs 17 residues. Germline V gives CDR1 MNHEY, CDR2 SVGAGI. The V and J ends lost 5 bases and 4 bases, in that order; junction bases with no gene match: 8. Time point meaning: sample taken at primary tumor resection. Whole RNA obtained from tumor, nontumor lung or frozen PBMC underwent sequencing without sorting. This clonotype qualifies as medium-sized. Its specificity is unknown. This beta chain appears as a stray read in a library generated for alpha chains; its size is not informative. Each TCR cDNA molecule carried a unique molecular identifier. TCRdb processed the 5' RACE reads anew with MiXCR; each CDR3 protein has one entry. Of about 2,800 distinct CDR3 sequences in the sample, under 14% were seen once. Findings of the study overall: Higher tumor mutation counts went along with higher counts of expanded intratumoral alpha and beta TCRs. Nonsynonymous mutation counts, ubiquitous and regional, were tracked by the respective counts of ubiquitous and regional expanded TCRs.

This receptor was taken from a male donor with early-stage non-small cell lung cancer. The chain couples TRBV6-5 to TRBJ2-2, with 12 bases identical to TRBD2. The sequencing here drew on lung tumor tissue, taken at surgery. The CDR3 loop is CASSRRLAGAVTGELFF. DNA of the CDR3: TGTGCCAGCAGTCGTCGACTAGCGGGAGCCGTCACCGGGGAGCTGTTTTTT.